A selection of T cell receptor beta chains follows, all from one sample in a study of blood T cell repertoires in COVID-19. TCRdb's table, derived via immunoSEQ multiplex PCR, lists solely in-frame clones and lacks some. The sample gives about 90,000 clones, under 95% of which show up once; 2% to 2.5% is in the top ten. The sample was peripheral blood. These receptors were taken from a human donor with active COVID-19. The donor label of this sample is uncertain. The CDR3 runs from the conserved cysteine through the conserved F or W. The order of the fields is V gene, CDR3 protein.

TRBV5-4,CASTGGATDTQYF
TRBV5-6,CASSPVAAGPNEQFF
TRBV27,CASSLGRGGSYNEQFF
TRBV5-5,CASSLVGSPGNTIYF
TRBV5-8,CASNPRVLFDEQYF
TRBV28,CASSFDQVKPQHF
TRBV28,CASTPLDRDYEQYF
TRBV3-1/TRBV3-2,CASKAGGYNEQFF
TRBV7-9,CASSLKRQPGNYGYTF
TRBV6-2/TRBV6-3,CASSYMQSGEQYF
TRBV7-9,CASSLGLAGSDTQYF
TRBV4-3,CASSQEGGALNEQFF
TRBV7-9,CASSPDRASYNEQFF
TRBV6-5,CASRLAGDTEAFF
TRBV6-4,CASSDSGGSADTQYF
TRBV4-1,CASSLRWDSQSSYNSPLHF
TRBV7-3,CASSPSLGGPQETQYF
TRBV6-5,CAASTSGSYTGELFF
TRBV19,CASSIGTVREQFF
TRBV19,CASIQTSGGAYNEQFF
TRBV5-1,CASSSRVTGELFF
TRBV5-1,CASSPGQGEYEQYF
TRBV6-2/TRBV6-3,CASSYFGLANYGYTF
TRBV7-8,CASSLPTRDEQYF
TRBV6-5,CASSSAGTSTDTQYF
TRBV4-2,CASSQEGGQVLSYEQYF
TRBV4-3,CASSPKEGTSGGDAQYF
TRBV6-5,CASPKAGDEQYF
TRBV19,CANSRDSHSPLHF
TRBV25-1,CASRRDRSYEQYF
TRBV6-6,CASSYSGGPGETQYF
TRBV18,CASSPISTGAPNSPLHF
TRBV7-8,CASSLAGQHSNQPQHF
TRBV5-1,CASSAGTGHYNEQFF
TRBV9,CASSVTYRGHSYGYTF
TRBV7-9,CASSLGPLGTGSYEQYF
TRBV6-1,CASSEESSYNEQFF
TRBV19,CASRPSGGTYEQYF
TRBV7-2,CASSPGGGTEAFF
TRBV28,CASKRGGSGDTQYF
TRBV12-5,CASGLFGRQYGYTF
TRBV6-1,CASSEARASGLTDTQYF
TRBV9,CASSVDGGHQETQYF
TRBV5-5,CASSLSGTASYEQYF
TRBV19,CASSPRDRGIFYGYTF
TRBV5-1,CASSLPGLAGGLLSTDTQYF
TRBV9,CASSVGTGGTGELFF
TRBV9,CASSAGMGEGDSYTF
TRBV6-1,CASSEESLATSGGKRVTQYF
TRBV7-2,CASSFGQGKEKLFF
TRBV24-1,CATSERGNQPQHF
TRBV4-1,CASSQRLGAETARDTQYF